This TCR beta chain was profiled in a study of Ad26.COV2.S vaccination and SARS-CoV-2 variants. V lost 6 bases, J lost 4 bases, and 9 bases lay in between. The CDR3 consists of 12 residues. Per the germline V gene, CDR1 is MDHEN and CDR2 is SYDVKM. Sequenced by immunoSEQ multiplex PCR; TCRdb stores in-frame clones only, minus some. The sample lists about 350,000 clones; about 86% were seen once. Treatment described: about 20 received Ad26.COV2.S at low or high dose, single or two shots; five or six received placebo; per-sample allocation not given. It was on day 63 after the first vaccine or placebo injection that samples were taken. SARS-CoV-2 spike from the Wuhan strain was encoded by the vaccine, an Ad26 vector.

This chain links TRBV28 with TRBJ1-2; D uncertain. This sample comprised peripheral blood, obtained in a trial of Ad26.COV2.S vaccine versus placebo. This TCR was recovered from a person aged 18-60 years who received the Ad26.COV2.S COVID-19 vaccine or a placebo. CDR3 bases: TGTGCCAGCAGGGCATACACCTATGGCTACACCTTC. This translates into CASRAYTYGYTF.